This is a list of T cell receptor beta chains from one sample in a study of control samples from healthy donors and cancer patients. Sequenced by immunoSEQ multiplex PCR; TCRdb stores in-frame clones only, minus some. The data contain about 410,000 clones, 75% to 95% of them singletons. The specimen was PBMCs. The source of these receptors is a man between 40 and 49 years old with head and neck cancer. Each CDR3 is given with its conserved first and last residue. The D gene is left open where the match is weak. Size is stated for part of the rows, as once, few or many counts, or as a class when the clone is expanded.

cdr3_nt: TGTGCCAGCTCACCATTAAGGGGCATGGACACTGAAGCTTTCTTT
cdr3_aa: CASSPLRGMDTEAFF
j_call: TRBJ1-1
d_call: .
v_call: TRBV18
clone_size: .

cdr3_nt: TGTGCCAGCAGCCGTAGCGGGCTGGTGGGGAATGAGCAGTTCTTC
cdr3_aa: CASSRSGLVGNEQFF
j_call: TRBJ2-1
d_call: TRBD2
v_call: TRBV7-9
clone_size: .

cdr3_nt: TGTGCCAGTAGTATATCGGACCACGAGCAGTACTTC
cdr3_aa: CASSISDHEQYF
j_call: TRBJ2-7
d_call: .
v_call: TRBV19
clone_size: once

cdr3_nt: TGTGCCAGCAGTTTGGGGACAGCTAGCAATCAGCCCCAGCATTTT
cdr3_aa: CASSLGTASNQPQHF
j_call: TRBJ1-5
d_call: TRBD1
v_call: TRBV6-5
clone_size: .

cdr3_nt: TGTGCCAGCAGCTTTGCGGGAAATTCACCCCTCCACTTT
cdr3_aa: CASSFAGNSPLHF
j_call: TRBJ1-6
d_call: .
v_call: TRBV7-8
clone_size: .

cdr3_nt: TGTGCCAGCAGCTTATACAGGGGATTGGGCACTGAAGCTTTCTTT
cdr3_aa: CASSLYRGLGTEAFF
j_call: TRBJ1-1
d_call: TRBD1
v_call: TRBV11-2
clone_size: .

cdr3_nt: TGTGCCAGCTCACCAAGGGACAGGGTCTTCTCAGCTTTCTTT
cdr3_aa: CASSPRDRVFSAFF
j_call: TRBJ1-1
d_call: TRBD1
v_call: TRBV18
clone_size: .

cdr3_nt: TGTGCCAGTAGTAGCCAGGGGGACACTGAAGCTTTCTTT
cdr3_aa: CASSSQGDTEAFF
j_call: TRBJ1-1
d_call: TRBD1
v_call: TRBV19
clone_size: .

cdr3_nt: TGTGCTAGTGGTTTGGAGCTAGCCAAAAACATTCAGTACTTC
cdr3_aa: CASGLELAKNIQYF
j_call: TRBJ2-4
d_call: .
v_call: TRBV12-5
clone_size: .

cdr3_nt: TGTGCTAGTGGTTTGGTCCCCGTGAACACTGAAGCTTTCTTT
cdr3_aa: CASGLVPVNTEAFF
j_call: TRBJ1-1
d_call: .
v_call: TRBV12-5
clone_size: .

cdr3_nt: TGTGCCAGCAGCCCAGGTCGGGGCACAACTAATGAAAAACTGTTTTTT
cdr3_aa: CASSPGRGTTNEKLFF
j_call: TRBJ1-4
d_call: .
v_call: TRBV28
clone_size: .

cdr3_nt: TGTGCCAGCAGCCAAGTCTATGAGCAGTTCTTC
cdr3_aa: CASSQVYEQFF
j_call: TRBJ2-1
d_call: .
v_call: TRBV14
clone_size: .

cdr3_nt: TGTGCCAGCAGCTTTGGCCGGAGCGGGAATCAGCCCCAGCATTTT
cdr3_aa: CASSFGRSGNQPQHF
j_call: TRBJ1-5
d_call: .
v_call: TRBV7-9
clone_size: once

cdr3_nt: TGTGCCAGCAGGCCTAGCGGGGCCTACAATGAGCAGTTCTTC
cdr3_aa: CASRPSGAYNEQFF
j_call: TRBJ2-1
d_call: TRBD2
v_call: TRBV2
clone_size: .

cdr3_nt: TGCGCCAGCAGCGCAGGGATAGGGGACACCATATATTTT
cdr3_aa: CASSAGIGDTIYF
j_call: TRBJ1-3
d_call: .
v_call: TRBV5-1
clone_size: .

cdr3_nt: TGCGCCAGCAGCCTGGACCAGGGTGGCAATCAGCCCCAGCATTTT
cdr3_aa: CASSLDQGGNQPQHF
j_call: TRBJ1-5
d_call: .
v_call: TRBV5-1
clone_size: .

cdr3_nt: TGCGCCAGCTCAAGAGGGGGAAGCTCACCCCTCCACTTT
cdr3_aa: CASSRGGSSPLHF
j_call: TRBJ1-6
d_call: .
v_call: TRBV5-1
clone_size: .

cdr3_nt: TGTGCCAGCAGCCAAGACAGGGATGGGGCCAACGTCCTGACTTTC
cdr3_aa: CASSQDRDGANVLTF
j_call: TRBJ2-6
d_call: TRBD1
v_call: TRBV5-5
clone_size: .

cdr3_nt: TGTGCCAGTAGCCCAGGGCGCGGGGGGGGCTACACCTTC
cdr3_aa: CASSPGRGGGYTF
j_call: TRBJ1-2
d_call: .
v_call: TRBV19
clone_size: .

cdr3_nt: TGTGCTAGTGGTGCCCCGGGCTTGAGCTACGAGCAGTACTTC
cdr3_aa: CASGAPGLSYEQYF
j_call: TRBJ2-7
d_call: .
v_call: TRBV12-5
clone_size: few

cdr3_nt: TGTGCCACCAGTAGTTTGACCCAGTACTTC
cdr3_aa: CATSSLTQYF
j_call: TRBJ2-5
d_call: .
v_call: TRBV24-1
clone_size: .

cdr3_nt: TGCACCAGCAGCCTCAGCGCGCGGGTCGATCACAACGAGCAGTACTTC
cdr3_aa: CTSSLSARVDHNEQYF
j_call: TRBJ2-7
d_call: .
v_call: TRBV1
clone_size: .

cdr3_nt: TGTGCCAGCAGCCAAATACAGGGGGGCGATGAGCAGTTCTTC
cdr3_aa: CASSQIQGGDEQFF
j_call: TRBJ2-1
d_call: TRBD1
v_call: TRBV4-2
clone_size: .

cdr3_nt: TGTGCCAGCAGTTTGGGTACTGAAGCTTTCTTT
cdr3_aa: CASSLGTEAFF
j_call: TRBJ1-1
d_call: .
v_call: TRBV12-3/TRBV12-4
clone_size: .

cdr3_nt: TGTGCCAGCAGCCGCGGGGACAGGGGCCACAATGAGCAGTTCTTC
cdr3_aa: CASSRGDRGHNEQFF
j_call: TRBJ2-1
d_call: TRBD1
v_call: TRBV6-5
clone_size: .

cdr3_nt: TGCGCCAGCAGCCGCGGGACAGTCCAAGAGACCCAGTACTTC
cdr3_aa: CASSRGTVQETQYF
j_call: TRBJ2-5
d_call: .
v_call: TRBV5-1
clone_size: once

cdr3_nt: TGTGCCACCAGCAACCGGGACAGAAGCACAGATACGCAGTATTTT
cdr3_aa: CATSNRDRSTDTQYF
j_call: TRBJ2-3
d_call: TRBD1
v_call: TRBV15
clone_size: .

cdr3_nt: TGTGCCAGCAGCTTATGGAACGAAGAAAACACCGGGGAGCTGTTTTTT
cdr3_aa: CASSLWNEENTGELFF
j_call: TRBJ2-2
d_call: .
v_call: TRBV11-1
clone_size: .

cdr3_nt: TGTGCCAGCAGAAGAGCGGGACACAATGAGCAGTTCTTC
cdr3_aa: CASRRAGHNEQFF
j_call: TRBJ2-1
d_call: TRBD2
v_call: TRBV6-5
clone_size: .

cdr3_nt: TGTGCCACAGCGGGAAACTCGAACACCGGGGAGCTGTTTTTT
cdr3_aa: CATAGNSNTGELFF
j_call: TRBJ2-2
d_call: TRBD2
v_call: TRBV6-6
clone_size: .

cdr3_nt: TGTGCCAGCAGCGCCCACAACGGGGGGACCGAGCAGTACTTC
cdr3_aa: CASSAHNGGTEQYF
j_call: TRBJ2-7
d_call: TRBD2
v_call: TRBV9
clone_size: .

cdr3_nt: TGTGCCACCGCTGCGAACAGGGTCAATGAGCAGTTCTTC
cdr3_aa: CATAANRVNEQFF
j_call: TRBJ2-1
d_call: .
v_call: TRBV24-1
clone_size: .

cdr3_nt: TGTGCCACCGCTAACGGCCCCAATGAAAAACTGTTTTTT
cdr3_aa: CATANGPNEKLFF
j_call: TRBJ1-4
d_call: .
v_call: TRBV15
clone_size: once

cdr3_nt: TGTGCCAGCAGTCTCGGGACTAGCGGGGGTACTTTGTACTTC
cdr3_aa: CASSLGTSGGTLYF
j_call: TRBJ2-4
d_call: TRBD2
v_call: TRBV27
clone_size: .

cdr3_nt: TGTGCCAGCTCCCCAGGAAATGTTCAGCCCCAGCATTTT
cdr3_aa: CASSPGNVQPQHF
j_call: TRBJ1-5
d_call: .
v_call: TRBV6-5
clone_size: .

cdr3_nt: TGTGCCAGCAGCTCGGGACTACAATCGGGCACAGATACGCAGTATTTT
cdr3_aa: CASSSGLQSGTDTQYF
j_call: TRBJ2-3
d_call: TRBD2
v_call: TRBV11-3
clone_size: .

cdr3_nt: TGTGCCAGCAGTTACTTAGGGGCCTTATTTGACTACACCTTC
cdr3_aa: CASSYLGALFDYTF
j_call: TRBJ1-2
d_call: .
v_call: TRBV6-5
clone_size: .

cdr3_nt: TGCGCCAGCAGCAAGACTAGCGTGATGGGCGAGCAGTACTTC
cdr3_aa: CASSKTSVMGEQYF
j_call: TRBJ2-7
d_call: TRBD2
v_call: TRBV5-1
clone_size: .

cdr3_nt: TGTGCCATCAGTGAGGCGGGGGTCACAGATACGCAGTATTTT
cdr3_aa: CAISEAGVTDTQYF
j_call: TRBJ2-3
d_call: TRBD2
v_call: TRBV10-3
clone_size: .

cdr3_nt: TGTGCCAGCAGCTTTTGGCCCGGGACAGAGACCCAGTACTTC
cdr3_aa: CASSFWPGTETQYF
j_call: TRBJ2-5
d_call: .
v_call: TRBV5-5
clone_size: .

cdr3_nt: TGTGCCAGCAGCTTAGAGGGGGGGGGCACTGAAGCTTTCTTT
cdr3_aa: CASSLEGGGTEAFF
j_call: TRBJ1-1
d_call: .
v_call: TRBV11-2
clone_size: .

cdr3_nt: TGTGCCAGCAGCGTAGCTACTCCAGATACGCAGTATTTT
cdr3_aa: CASSVATPDTQYF
j_call: TRBJ2-3
d_call: .
v_call: TRBV9
clone_size: .

cdr3_nt: TGTGCCAGCAGTTTATTACAGATGGCCTATGGCTACACCTTC
cdr3_aa: CASSLLQMAYGYTF
j_call: TRBJ1-2
d_call: .
v_call: TRBV28
clone_size: once

cdr3_nt: TGTGCCAGCAGCCCTTGGGGACTCCCCACAGATACGCAGTATTTT
cdr3_aa: CASSPWGLPTDTQYF
j_call: TRBJ2-3
d_call: .
v_call: TRBV3-1/TRBV3-2
clone_size: .

cdr3_nt: TGTGCCAGCAGCCCCAGACTGAGCCCAGGCCAAGAAGCTTTCTTT
cdr3_aa: CASSPRLSPGQEAFF
j_call: TRBJ1-1
d_call: .
v_call: TRBV3-1/TRBV3-2
clone_size: .

cdr3_nt: TGTGCCACCAGCAGAGAGTTCCAGGTAGGGTACAATGAGCAGTTCTTC
cdr3_aa: CATSREFQVGYNEQFF
j_call: TRBJ2-1
d_call: .
v_call: TRBV15
clone_size: .

cdr3_nt: TGTGCCAGCTCACCATCGACAATCGGGAACTATGGCTACACCTTC
cdr3_aa: CASSPSTIGNYGYTF
j_call: TRBJ1-2
d_call: .
v_call: TRBV18
clone_size: .

cdr3_nt: TGTGCCAGTAGAACCCCAGGGAGAGGAACCGGGGAGCTGTTTTTT
cdr3_aa: CASRTPGRGTGELFF
j_call: TRBJ2-2
d_call: .
v_call: TRBV19
clone_size: .

cdr3_nt: TGTGCCAGCAGCTCTACAGGGGGCGAGGAGACCCAGTACTTC
cdr3_aa: CASSSTGGEETQYF
j_call: TRBJ2-5
d_call: TRBD1
v_call: TRBV27
clone_size: .